The T cell receptor beta chain described here comes from a study of human T cells and chemical hapten exposure. Looking at the study overall: On around 2 cm by around 2 cm of upper inner arm skin, sensitization was performed with 2% DPC.

This clonotype showed up many times. Time point given: pre-sensitization, week 0. Treatment in this sample: therapeutic diphenylcyclopropenone sensitization with weekly scalp DPC. TCRdb recomputed calls from the RACE reads with MiXCR, one row per CDR3 protein. The data hold approximately 80,000 distinct CDR3 sequences, with about 15% observed a single time. This specimen consisted of whole blood, obtained in connection with sensitization to the hapten diphenylcyclopropenone (DPC). This TCR was sampled from a woman aged 45 to 65 with alopecia areata. Some clones in this sample may be carry-over from other donors' samples.

The CDR3 is CASSLVIGGQLYNEQFF. The CDR3 DNA follows: TGTGCCAGCAGCTTAGTTATTGGGGGACAGCTTTACAATGAGCAGTTCTTC. The chain combines TRBV7-8 with TRBJ2-1; 7 nucleotides line up with TRBD1. CDR1 is SGHVS and CDR2 is FQNEAQ in the germline V gene. The CDR3 sequence is 17 residues long. After removal of 1 base from V and 4 bases from J, the junction contained 10 bases not matched to a gene.